The 5 T cell receptor beta chains below were found in one sample sequenced in a study of monozygotic twins with inflammatory bowel disease. From the 5' RACE reads, TCRdb lists one entry per CDR3 protein and no DNA. The sample totals 300,000 to 400,000 distinct CDR3 sequences. Sequenced material: blood. Receptors were obtained from a human donor with ulcerative colitis or Crohn's disease, or a healthy co-twin of an affected twin (not recorded which).

The V and J genes are TRBV11-3 and TRBJ2-2; checking the TCRdb D call of TRBD1 is not possible without DNA. Germline CDR1 and CDR2: SGHNT and YENEEA. This CDR3 contains 15 residues. CDR3 amino acids: CASSPSSGGTGELFF. Variable domain in full (rest from reference TRBV11-3 and TRBJ2-2): EAGVVQSPRYKIIEKKQPVAFWCNPISGHNTLYWYLQNLGQGPELLIRYENEEAVDDSQLPKDRFSAERLKGVDSTLKIQPAELGDSAVYLCASSPSSGGTGELFFGEGSRLTVL.

The V call is TRBV21-1, the J call TRBJ1-1. TRBV21-1 counts as a pseudogene. The CDR3 is 13 amino acids. This CDR3 reads CASRPTGQLEAFF.

The chain is built from TRBV28 and TRBJ2-7. CDR3 length: 12 amino acids. Germline values: CDR1 MDHEN, CDR2 SYDVKM. The CDR3 loop reads CASTPDGYEQYF. Complete variable domain (other parts from reference TRBV28 and TRBJ2-7): DVKVTQSSRYLVKRTGEKVFLECVQDMDHENMFWYRQDPGLGLRLIYFSYDVKMKEKGDIPEGYSVSREKKERFSLILESASTNQTSMYLCASTPDGYEQYFGPGTRLTVT.

V is TRBV20-1 and J is TRBJ1-6. This CDR3 contains 13 residues. Germline CDR1 and CDR2: DFQATT and SNEGSKA (reference sequence). CDR3 sequence reads: CSAPEGGFSPLHF.

The rearrangement joins TRBV19 to TRBJ2-7; TCRdb's D call, TRBD2, is unchecked because there is no DNA. The CDR3 has 14 residues. Germline V gene data show CDR1 as LNHDA and CDR2 as SQIVND (reference sequence). CDR3 loop: CASSGNLADYEQYF.